This T cell receptor beta chain was sequenced in a study of CD8 T cells in Susac syndrome. Random-hexamer reverse transcription was applied to about 0.45 to 1 ug RNA. From the immunoSEQ multiplex PCR reads, TCRdb called clonotypes with MiXCR, one entry per CDR3 protein. The data contain some 180,000 distinct CDR3 sequences, around 96% of them singletons. High-throughput TCR beta sequencing covered peripheral CD8+ and CD4+ T cells. The CDR3 is 15 residues long. The V gene's germline CDR1 is SGDLS and CDR2 YYNGEE. Trimming removed 3 bases from V and 5 bases from J, with 17 bases in between. This sequence was found in a human donor in good health. Input material: CD4+ T cells from PBMCs. V gene TRBV9 combines with J gene TRBJ1-1; D might be TRBD1 (5 bases). CDR3 in DNA: TGTGCCAGCAGCGGGAGACAGACGAGGGGAACTGAAGCTTTCTTT. It translates to CASSGRQTRGTEAFF.